Each of the 5 T cell receptor beta chains below was sequenced from the same sample in a study of T cell responses to AZD1222 COVID-19 vaccine (dated by TCRdb to about 2021). The method was the immunoSEQ multiplex PCR assay. TCRdb took this table from immuneACCESS and kept in-frame rearrangements with V and J called. Such tables lack part of the clones; where checked against another copy, unresolved V genes explain under half of the gap, and the rest is unexplained. The sample contains roughly 100,000 clones, roughly 86% of them found a single time. The top ten clones comprise 3% to 4% of the sample. In the paper's terms, the time point label means: about 28 days (+/-7) after the second vaccine dose. What the treatment or condition label conveys for this sample: meningococcal conjugate vaccine given as trial control. Sequences were derived from peripheral blood, sampled 28 days after the second dose of the MenACWY control vaccine. The receptors shown here come from an adult who received the MenACWY meningococcal vaccine as a control.

The chain combines TRBV19 with TRBJ2-3, with TRBD1 identical over 10 bases. Germline V gives CDR1 LNHDA, CDR2 SQIVND (reference sequence). There are 17 residues in the CDR3. J was trimmed by 4 bases and V by 4 bases; bases with no gene match: 11. CDR3 sequence (DNA): TGTGCCAGTAGTACTGGTGTGGGGACAGGGGATCCAGATACGCAGTATTTT. Residues: CASSTGVGTGDPDTQYF.

The CDR3 nucleotides read TGCGCCAGCAGCCAAGAGTCGACAGGGGGGTATGAGCAGTTCTTC. Translated, it gives CASSQESTGGYEQFF. The chain combines TRBV4-1 with TRBJ2-1, with 9 bases fitting TRBD1. This CDR3 region has 15 residues. Trimming cost V 0 bases and J 8 bases; bases outside gene matches: 5. Germline V gene sequence: CDR1 MGHRA, CDR2 YSYEKL.

The chain joins TRBV29-1 to TRBJ2-2, with 9 bases that match TRBD1. Losses at the gene ends were 5 bases for V and 3 bases for J; bases not matched to a gene: 7. CDR3 size: 15 residues. Looked up from germline, CDR1 is SQVTM and CDR2 is ANQGSEA. The CDR3 sequence is CSVTGGARDTGELFF. In DNA form, the CDR3 reads TGCAGCGTTACAGGGGGCGCCCGGGACACCGGGGAGCTGTTTTTT.

The chain recombines TRBV5-1 with TRBJ2-1, with a weak D call TRBD1 (6 bases). CDR3 length: 16 residues. Trimming shortened V by 3 bases and J by 4 bases, and 17 bases separated the two germline ends. Germline lookup yields CDR1 SGHRS and CDR2 YFSETQ. The CDR3 nucleotides are TGCGCCAGCAGCTCCCGTGGGACAATTTTTTACAATGAGCAGTTCTTC. This sequence encodes CASSSRGTIFYNEQFF.

This chain connects TRBV18 to TRBJ1-2, with 7 bases fitting TRBD1. Unmatched junction bases numbered 3, after V lost 3 bases and J lost 5 bases. Germline V lookup: CDR1 KGHSH, CDR2 LQKENI. CDR3 length: 13 amino acids. DNA for the CDR3: TGTGCCAGCTCACCCGACAGGGCTTATGGCTACACCTTC. Translated: CASSPDRAYGYTF.